The rows below give T cell receptor beta chains drawn from one sample of a study of tissue T cells after allogeneic stem cell transplantation. The method was immunoSEQ multiplex PCR; TCRdb's version includes in-frame clones alone and lacks a portion of them. Here the sample spans about 28,000 clones, over 75% being singletons. Source: blood, taken before transplantation. Receptor source: a woman aged 18-55 years who later had graft-versus-host disease after an allogeneic stem cell transplant. The CDR3 runs from the conserved cysteine through the conserved F or W. D genes are given only for firm matches. A clone size is listed for some rows: how often the clone was seen (once, few, many), or a class if it is expanded.

j_gene | v_gene | abundance | d_gene | CDR3nt | CDR3aa
TRBJ1-2 | TRBV9 | . | TRBD1 | TGTGCCAGCAGCGTAGATGCAGGGGGTAACTATGGCTACACCTTC | CASSVDAGGNYGYTF
TRBJ2-2 | TRBV5-1 | . | TRBD1 | TGCGCCAGCAGCCTATCGCCATCAGGGGGTGCTACCGGGGAGCTGTTTTTT | CASSLSPSGGATGELFF
TRBJ1-6 | TRBV9 | few | . | TGTGCCAGCAGCGTAGACACTAATTCACCCCTCCACTTT | CASSVDTNSPLHF
TRBJ1-2 | TRBV7-9 | few | . | TGTGCCAGCAGCTTAGCGGTATATGGCTACACCTTC | CASSLAVYGYTF
TRBJ2-1 | TRBV2 | . | . | TGTGCCAGCAGTGGGGTGGACCGAAGTCAGCAGTTCTTC | CASSGVDRSQQFF
TRBJ2-7 | TRBV3-1/TRBV3-2 | . | TRBD2 | TGTGCCAGCGGGGAGGGCACTCAGTACTTC | CASGEGTQYF
TRBJ1-1 | TRBV7-9 | . | . | TGTGCCAGCAGCTTCAGGGTGAACACTGAAGCTTTCTTT | CASSFRVNTEAFF
TRBJ2-2 | TRBV5-4 | . | . | TGTGCCAGCAGCTGGGGATTTGGGGAGCTGTTTTTT | CASSWGFGELFF
TRBJ2-7 | TRBV7-2 | . | TRBD2 | TGTGCCAGCAGCTTACTAGCGGGATACGAGCAGTACTTC | CASSLLAGYEQYF
TRBJ2-5 | TRBV14 | . | . | TGTGCCAGCAGCCAATTTGTGGACGCCCGGGAGACCCAGTACTTC | CASSQFVDARETQYF